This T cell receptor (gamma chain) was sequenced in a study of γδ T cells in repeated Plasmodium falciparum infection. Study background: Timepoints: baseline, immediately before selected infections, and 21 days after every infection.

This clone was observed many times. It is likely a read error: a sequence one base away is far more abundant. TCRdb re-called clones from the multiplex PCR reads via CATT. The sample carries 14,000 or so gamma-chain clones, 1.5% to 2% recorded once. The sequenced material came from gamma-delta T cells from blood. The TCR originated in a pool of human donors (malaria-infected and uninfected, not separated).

CDR3 residues: CATWDGCVYKKLF. The CDR3 DNA reads as TGCGCCACCTGGGATGGTTGCGTTTATAAGAAACTCTTT. The rearrangement links TRGV4 to TRGJ1 or TRGJ2. From germline, CDR1 is EGSTGY and CDR2 YDSYTSSV. The CDR3 sequence is 13 residues long.